Listed below are T cell receptor beta chains from one sample, sequenced in a study of T cell responses to AZD1222 COVID-19 vaccine. Sequencing used immunoSEQ multiplex PCR; TCRdb keeps in-frame clones, though not all of them. Among about 120,000 clones listed, about 90% were seen once. The material sequenced was peripheral blood, taken on day 0 of AZD1222 vaccination. Source of these receptors: an adult in good health. CDR3s include the opening cysteine and the closing phenylalanine or tryptophan.

TRBV5-1	TRBJ2-3	CASSSASGSGADTQYF
TRBV12-3/TRBV12-4	TRBJ1-2	CASNTDRNYGYTF
TRBV21-1	TRBJ1-5	CASSKRGLWSNQPQHF
TRBV11-2	TRBJ1-1	CASSLTRPPGTEAFF
TRBV6-1	TRBJ1-5	CASSESGTGIKPQHF
TRBV7-9	TRBJ2-3	CASSSGLAGGTDTQYF
TRBV5-1	TRBJ2-7	CASSQGPLGYEQYF
TRBV3-1/TRBV3-2	TRBJ2-3	CASSQPGQGFTDTQYF
TRBV7-9	TRBJ1-5	CASSPGTGVNQPQHF
TRBV4-2	TRBJ1-5	CASSLQGSNQPQHF
TRBV7-2	TRBJ1-2	CASSAYRDRVNRGYTF
TRBV5-1	TRBJ2-5	CASTLRGPQETQYF
TRBV4-1	TRBJ1-2	CASSQVIGTGYTF
TRBV5-1	TRBJ2-7	CASSRGLAKSADEQYF
TRBV18	TRBJ2-7	CASSPGLAGGEQYF